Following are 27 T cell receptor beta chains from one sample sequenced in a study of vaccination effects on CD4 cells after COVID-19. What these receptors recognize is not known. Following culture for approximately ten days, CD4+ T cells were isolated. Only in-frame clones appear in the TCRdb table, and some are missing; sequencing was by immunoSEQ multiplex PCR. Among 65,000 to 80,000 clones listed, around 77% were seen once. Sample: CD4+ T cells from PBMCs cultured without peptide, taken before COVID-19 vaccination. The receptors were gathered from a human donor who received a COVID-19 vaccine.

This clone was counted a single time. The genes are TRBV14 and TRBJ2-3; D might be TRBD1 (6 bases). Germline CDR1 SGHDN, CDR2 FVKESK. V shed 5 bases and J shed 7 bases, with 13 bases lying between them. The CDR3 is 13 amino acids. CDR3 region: CASSTQGQNTQYF. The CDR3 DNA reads TGTGCCAGCAGCACACAGGGTCAAAATACGCAGTATTTT.

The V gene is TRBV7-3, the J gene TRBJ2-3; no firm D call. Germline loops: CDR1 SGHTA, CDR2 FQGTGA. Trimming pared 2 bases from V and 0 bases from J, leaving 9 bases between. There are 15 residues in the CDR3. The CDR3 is CASSLFGVSTDTQYF. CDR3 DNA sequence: TGTGCCAGCAGCTTATTCGGTGTTAGCACAGATACGCAGTATTTT.

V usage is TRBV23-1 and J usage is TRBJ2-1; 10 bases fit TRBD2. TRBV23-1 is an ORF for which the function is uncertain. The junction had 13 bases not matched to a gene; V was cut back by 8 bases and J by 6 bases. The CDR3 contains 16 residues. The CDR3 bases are TGCGCCAGCCAGCGGGGGGGTAGTAGCCCCCCCAATGAGCAGTTCTTC. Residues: CASQRGGSSPPNEQFF.

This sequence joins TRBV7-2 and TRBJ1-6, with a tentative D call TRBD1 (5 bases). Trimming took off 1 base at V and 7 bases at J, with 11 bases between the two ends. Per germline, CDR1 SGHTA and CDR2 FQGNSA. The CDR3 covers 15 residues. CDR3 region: CASSLEAGQNSPLHF. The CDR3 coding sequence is TGTGCCAGCAGCTTAGAAGCAGGGCAAAATTCACCCCTCCACTTT.

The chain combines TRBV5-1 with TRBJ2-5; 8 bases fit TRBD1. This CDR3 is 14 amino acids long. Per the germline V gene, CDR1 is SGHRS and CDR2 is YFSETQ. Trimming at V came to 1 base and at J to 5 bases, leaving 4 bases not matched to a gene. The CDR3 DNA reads TGCGCCAGCAGCTTGACAGGGGGTGTGGAGACCCAGTACTTC. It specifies CASSLTGGVETQYF.

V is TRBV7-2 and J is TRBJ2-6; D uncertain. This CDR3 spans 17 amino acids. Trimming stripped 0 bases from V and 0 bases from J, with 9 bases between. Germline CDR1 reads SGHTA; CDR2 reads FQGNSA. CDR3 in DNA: TGTGCCAGCAGCTTAGCAGGGCCCACCTCTGGGGCCAACGTCCTGACTTTC. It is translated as CASSLAGPTSGANVLTF.

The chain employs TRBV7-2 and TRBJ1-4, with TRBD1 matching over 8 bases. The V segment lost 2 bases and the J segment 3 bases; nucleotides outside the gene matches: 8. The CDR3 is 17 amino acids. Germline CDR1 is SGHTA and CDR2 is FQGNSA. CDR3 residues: CASSLNPGQASNEKLFF. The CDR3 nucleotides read TGTGCCAGCAGCTTAAATCCGGGACAGGCATCTAATGAAAAACTGTTTTTT.

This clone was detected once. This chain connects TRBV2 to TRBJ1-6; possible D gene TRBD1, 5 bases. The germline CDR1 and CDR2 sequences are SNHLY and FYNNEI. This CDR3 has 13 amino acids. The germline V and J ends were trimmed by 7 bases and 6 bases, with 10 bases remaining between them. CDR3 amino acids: CASTIQVNSPLHF. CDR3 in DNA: TGTGCCAGCACTATACAGGTTAATTCACCCCTCCACTTT.

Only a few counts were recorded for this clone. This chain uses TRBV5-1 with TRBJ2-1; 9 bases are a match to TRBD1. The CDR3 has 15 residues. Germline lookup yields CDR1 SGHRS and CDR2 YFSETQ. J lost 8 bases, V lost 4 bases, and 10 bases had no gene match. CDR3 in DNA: TGCGCCAGCAGCCCCGGGACAGGGATTAGAGATGAGCAGTTCTTC. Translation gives CASSPGTGIRDEQFF.

The CDR3 DNA sequence: TGTGCCAGTAGTATAGAAGTTGGGCAGGTGAACTATGGCTACACCTTC. Its protein is CASSIEVGQVNYGYTF. V is TRBV19 and J is TRBJ1-2, with unresolved D. This CDR3 is built from 16 residues. Per the germline V gene, CDR1 is LNHDA and CDR2 is SQIVND (reference sequence). Trimming pared 0 bases from V and 2 bases from J, leaving 13 bases between. The whole variable domain, remainder taken from reference TRBV19 and TRBJ1-2, is DGGITQSPKYLFRKEGQNVTLSCEQNLNHDAMYWYRQDPGQGLRLIYYSQIVNDFQKGDIAEGYSVSREKKESFPLTVTSAQKNPTAFYLCASSIEVGQVNYGYTFGSGTRLTVV.

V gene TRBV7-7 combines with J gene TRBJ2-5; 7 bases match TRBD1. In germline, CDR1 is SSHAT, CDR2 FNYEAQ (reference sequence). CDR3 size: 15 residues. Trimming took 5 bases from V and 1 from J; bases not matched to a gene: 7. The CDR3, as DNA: TGTGCCAGCAGCCCCAACCGGGACAGCCAAGAGACCCAGTACTTC. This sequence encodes CASSPNRDSQETQYF.

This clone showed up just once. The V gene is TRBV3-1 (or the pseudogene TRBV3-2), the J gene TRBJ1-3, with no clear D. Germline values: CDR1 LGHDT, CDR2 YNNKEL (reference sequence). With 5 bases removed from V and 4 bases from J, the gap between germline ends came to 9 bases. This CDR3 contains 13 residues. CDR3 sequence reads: CASSSVAGNTIYF. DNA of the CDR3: TGTGCCAGCAGCAGCGTCGCCGGAAACACCATATATTTT.

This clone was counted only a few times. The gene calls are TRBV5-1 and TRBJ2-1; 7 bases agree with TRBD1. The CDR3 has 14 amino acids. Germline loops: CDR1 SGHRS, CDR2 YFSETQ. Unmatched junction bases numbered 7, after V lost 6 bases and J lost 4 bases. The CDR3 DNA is TGCGCCAGCACAGTGGGACAGAGTTACAATGAGCAGTTCTTC. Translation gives CASTVGQSYNEQFF.

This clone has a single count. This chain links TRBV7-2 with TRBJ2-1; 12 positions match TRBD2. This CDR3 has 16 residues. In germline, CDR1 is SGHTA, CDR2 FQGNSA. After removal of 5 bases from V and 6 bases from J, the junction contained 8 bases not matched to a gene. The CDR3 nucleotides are TGTGCCAGCAGCACGCCAGGACTAGCGGGGCCCAATGAGCAGTTCTTC. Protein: CASSTPGLAGPNEQFF.

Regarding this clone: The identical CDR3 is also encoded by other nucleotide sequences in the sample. The CDR3 bases are TGTGCCAGCTCACCACAGGGGGCCAACACTGAAGCTTTCTTT. Residues: CASSPQGANTEAFF. The chain recombines TRBV18 with TRBJ1-1; 7 bases agree with TRBD1. Trimming cost V 1 base and J 2 bases; bases outside gene matches: 1. Germline V gene lookup returns CDR1 KGHSH and CDR2 LQKENI. This CDR3 is 14 amino acids long.

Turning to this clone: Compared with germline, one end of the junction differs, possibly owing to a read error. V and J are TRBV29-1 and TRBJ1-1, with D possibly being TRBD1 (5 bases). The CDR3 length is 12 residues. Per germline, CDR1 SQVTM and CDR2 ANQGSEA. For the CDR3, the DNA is TGCAGCGTCGACACCCCGGACACCGAAGCTTTCTTT. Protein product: CSVDTPDTEAFF.

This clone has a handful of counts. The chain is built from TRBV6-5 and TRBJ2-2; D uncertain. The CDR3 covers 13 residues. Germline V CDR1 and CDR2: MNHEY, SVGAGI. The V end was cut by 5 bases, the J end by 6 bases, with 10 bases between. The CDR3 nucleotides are TGTGCCAGCAGTACCCTCGGGTCCGGGGAGCTGTTTTTT. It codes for CASSTLGSGELFF.

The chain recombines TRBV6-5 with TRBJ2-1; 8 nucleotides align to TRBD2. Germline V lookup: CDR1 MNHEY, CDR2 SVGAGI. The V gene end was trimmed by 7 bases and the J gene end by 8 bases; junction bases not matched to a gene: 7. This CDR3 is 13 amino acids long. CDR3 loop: CASKNGGADEQFF. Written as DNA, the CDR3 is TGTGCCAGCAAAAACGGGGGGGCCGATGAGCAGTTCTTC.

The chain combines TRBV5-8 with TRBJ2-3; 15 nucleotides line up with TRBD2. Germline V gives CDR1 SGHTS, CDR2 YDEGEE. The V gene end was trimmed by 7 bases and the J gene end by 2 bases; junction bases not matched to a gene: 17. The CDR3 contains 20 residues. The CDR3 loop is CASPLGLAGGQPESTDTQYF. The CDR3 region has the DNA TGTGCCAGCCCCCTGGGACTAGCGGGGGGCCAACCCGAATCCACAGATACGCAGTATTTT.

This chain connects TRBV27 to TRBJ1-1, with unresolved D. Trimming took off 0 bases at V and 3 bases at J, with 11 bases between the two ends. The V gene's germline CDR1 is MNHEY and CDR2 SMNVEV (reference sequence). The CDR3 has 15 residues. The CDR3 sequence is CASSLSMGSHTEAFF. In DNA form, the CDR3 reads TGTGCCAGCAGTTTATCAATGGGGTCGCACACTGAAGCTTTCTTT.

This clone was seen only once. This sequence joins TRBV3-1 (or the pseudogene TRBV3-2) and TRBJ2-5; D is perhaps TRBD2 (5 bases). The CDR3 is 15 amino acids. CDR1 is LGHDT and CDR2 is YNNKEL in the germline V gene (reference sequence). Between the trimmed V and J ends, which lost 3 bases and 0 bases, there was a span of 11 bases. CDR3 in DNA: TGTGCCAGCAGCCACCAAACTAGGGACCAAGAGACCCAGTACTTC. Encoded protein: CASSHQTRDQETQYF.

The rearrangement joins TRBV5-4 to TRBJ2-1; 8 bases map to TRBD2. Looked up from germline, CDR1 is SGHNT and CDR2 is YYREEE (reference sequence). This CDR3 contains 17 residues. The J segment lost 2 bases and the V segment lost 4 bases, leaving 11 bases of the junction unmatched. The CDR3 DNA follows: TGTGCCAGCAGCAGCAGGATAGCGGGGTTACCCTACAATGAGCAGTTCTTC. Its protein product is CASSSRIAGLPYNEQFF.

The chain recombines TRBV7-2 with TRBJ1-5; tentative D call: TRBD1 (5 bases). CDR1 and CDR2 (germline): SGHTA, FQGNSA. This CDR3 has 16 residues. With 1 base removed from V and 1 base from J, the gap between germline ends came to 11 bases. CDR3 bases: TGTGCCAGCAGCTTAGTAACAGGTCGGAGCAATCAGCCCCAGCATTTT. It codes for CASSLVTGRSNQPQHF.

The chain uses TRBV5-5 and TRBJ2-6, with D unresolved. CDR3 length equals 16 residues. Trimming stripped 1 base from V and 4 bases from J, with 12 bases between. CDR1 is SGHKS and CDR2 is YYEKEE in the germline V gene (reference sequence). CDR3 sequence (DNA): TGTGCCAGCAGCTTGATCTTAACTGGCGGGGCCAACGTCCTGACTTTC. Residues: CASSLILTGGANVLTF.

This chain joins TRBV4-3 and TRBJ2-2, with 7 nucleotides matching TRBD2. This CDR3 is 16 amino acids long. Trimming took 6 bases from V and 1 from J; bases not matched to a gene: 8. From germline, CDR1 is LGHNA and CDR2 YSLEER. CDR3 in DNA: TGCGCCAGCAGTCCTCAGACTAGCCAGAACACCGGGGAGCTGTTTTTT. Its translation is CASSPQTSQNTGELFF.

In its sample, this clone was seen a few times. CDR3: CASRQMSNQPQHF. Written as DNA, the CDR3 is TGTGCCAGCAGGCAGATGAGCAATCAGCCCCAGCATTTT. The rearrangement uses TRBV6-5 and TRBJ1-5; D is undetermined. CDR3 length: 13 residues. Trimming stripped 6 bases from V and 1 base from J, with 7 bases between. The germline CDR1 and CDR2 sequences are MNHEY and SVGAGI.

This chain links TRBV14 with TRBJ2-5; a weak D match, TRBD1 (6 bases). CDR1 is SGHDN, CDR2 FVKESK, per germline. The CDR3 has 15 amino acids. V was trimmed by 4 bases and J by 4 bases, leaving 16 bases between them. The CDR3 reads CASSPRGRGTETQYF. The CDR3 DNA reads TGTGCCAGCAGCCCCCGGGGCAGGGGAACAGAGACCCAGTACTTC.